The 16 T cell receptor beta chains below all came from one sample that was sequenced in a study of CD8 T cells in Susac syndrome. With random hexamers, reverse transcription was performed on about 0.45 to 1 ug of RNA. TCRdb re-derived calls from the immunoSEQ multiplex PCR reads in MiXCR, one entry per CDR3 protein. This table has about 69,000 distinct CDR3 sequences, around 95% appearing once. Sequenced material: CD8+ T cells from PBMCs. Receptors were obtained from a human donor in good health.

This chain links TRBV9 with TRBJ2-3; D ambiguous. The CDR3 has 14 residues. Trimming removed 0 bases from V and 1 base from J, with 6 bases in between. Germline CDR1 and CDR2: SGDLS and YYNGEE. The CDR3 spells CASSVEGRTDTQYF. CDR3 in DNA: TGTGCCAGCAGCGTAGAGGGCCGCACAGATACGCAGTATTTT. Drawing the rest from reference TRBV9 and TRBJ2-3, the complete variable domain is DSGVTQTPKHLITATGQRVTLRCSPRSGDLSVYWYQQSLDQGLQFLIQYYNGEERAKGNILERFSAQQFPDLHSELNLSSLELGDSALYFCASSVEGRTDTQYFGPGTRLTVL.

The chain links TRBV19 to TRBJ1-1; 7 bases line up with TRBD1. The length of the CDR3 is 13 residues. J gave up 4 bases and V 7 bases, and 6 bases lay outside the gene matches. The germline V gene encodes CDR1 LNHDA and CDR2 SQIVND (reference sequence). CDR3 region: CASKQGVITEAFF. The CDR3 DNA follows: TGTGCCAGTAAGCAGGGGGTTATCACTGAAGCTTTCTTT.

CDR3 residues: CASSSGLSTDTQYF. Written as DNA, the CDR3 is TGTGCCAGCTCTAGCGGGCTTAGCACAGATACGCAGTATTTT. V usage is TRBV6-6 and J usage is TRBJ2-3, with 8 bases identical to TRBD2. Trimming removed 8 bases from V and 0 bases from J; junction bases left unmatched: 4. Germline CDR1 reads MNHNY; CDR2 reads SVGAGI (reference sequence). The CDR3 is made up of 14 amino acids.

The chain uses TRBV28 and TRBJ2-7; TRBD1 matches at 8 bases. V trimming: 8 bases; J trimming: 4 bases; junction bases outside the gene matches: 7. This CDR3 comprises 13 residues. From germline, CDR1 is MDHEN and CDR2 SYDVKM. The CDR3 spells CASSPRTGYEQYF. The CDR3 nucleotides are TGTGCCAGCTCCCCAAGGACAGGGTACGAGCAGTACTTC.

J is TRBJ2-3 and V is TRBV25-1; the D is unclear. The CDR3 totals 15 residues. V gave up 7 bases and J gave up 6 bases, with 20 bases separating them. CDR1 is MGHDK and CDR2 is SYGVNS in the germline V gene. The CDR3 spells CASTESAIVADTQYF. The CDR3 nucleotides read TGTGCCAGCACGGAGTCGGCAATAGTAGCTGATACGCAGTATTTT.

This clonotype was picked up a small number of times. The CDR3: CASSLDPSDTQYF. The CDR3, as DNA: TGTGCCAGCAGCTTAGATCCATCAGATACGCAGTATTTT. The genes are TRBV7-9 and TRBJ2-3; no firm D call. V lost 1 base, J lost 4 bases, and 6 bases lay in between. Germline V CDR1 and CDR2: SEHNR, FQNEAQ (reference sequence). The CDR3 is 13 residues long.

The chain carries TRBV28 and TRBJ1-4, with 8 bases matching TRBD1. The CDR3 runs 15 residues. Trimming cost V 4 bases and J 6 bases; bases outside gene matches: 7. Germline lookup yields CDR1 MDHEN and CDR2 SYDVKM. The CDR3 reads CASSSYRGRDEKLFF. CDR3 DNA sequence: TGTGCCAGCAGTTCCTACAGGGGGAGGGATGAAAAACTGTTTTTT.

With respect to this clonotype: One end of the junction varies from germline; a read error may be responsible. The CDR3 DNA reads as TGCGCCAGCAGCTCCGGACAGGGAGAAGCTTTC. This translates into CASSSGQGEAF. This sequence joins TRBV5-1 and TRBJ1-2, with 8 nucleotides matching TRBD1. The CDR3 totals 11 residues. CDR1 and CDR2 from the germline V gene are SGHRS and YFSETQ.

The chain employs TRBV14 and TRBJ2-4; D ambiguous. Germline loops: CDR1 SGHDN, CDR2 FVKESK. Trimming took 0 bases from V and 8 from J, leaving 11 bases between them. This CDR3 is 14 amino acids long. CDR3 region: CASSQDIGLDIQYF. The DNA of the CDR3 is TGTGCCAGCAGCCAAGATATCGGCTTGGACATTCAGTACTTC.

The rearrangement uses TRBV27 and TRBJ1-1; 7 bases line up with TRBD1. Germline loops: CDR1 MNHEY, CDR2 SMNVEV (reference sequence). The V and J ends lost 6 bases and 0 bases, in that order; junction bases with no gene match: 4. This CDR3 region has 14 residues. CDR3 coding DNA: TGTGCCAGCAGACCAGGGGGGGTGAACACTGAAGCTTTCTTT. The encoded protein is CASRPGGVNTEAFF.

J is TRBJ1-2 and V is TRBV5-1; a weak D match, TRBD1 (6 bases). Germline V gene sequence: CDR1 SGHRS, CDR2 YFSETQ. The V end was cut by 4 bases, the J end by 6 bases, with 13 bases between. The CDR3 extends over 13 amino acids. CDR3 sequence reads: CASSTTGSDGYTF. CDR3 bases: TGCGCCAGCAGCACCACAGGGTCCGATGGCTACACCTTC.

CDR3 sequence (DNA): TGTGCCAGCAGCCCGGAAGCGGGGAACTACGAGCAGTACTTC. Its protein product is CASSPEAGNYEQYF. The V call is TRBV13, the J call TRBJ2-7; TRBD2 matches 7 bases. From germline, CDR1 is PRHDT and CDR2 FYEKMQ (reference sequence). With 5 bases clipped from V and 3 bases from J, the junction kept 7 bases outside the gene matches. The CDR3 length is 14 residues.

The chain couples TRBV9 to TRBJ2-7; D is possibly TRBD1 (6 bases). Trimming pared 3 bases from V and 0 bases from J, leaving 13 bases between. The CDR3 is 15 residues long. Looked up from germline, CDR1 is SGDLS and CDR2 is YYNGEE. The DNA for the CDR3 is TGTGCCAGCAGCGCGGGACATATAGCCTCCTACGAGCAGTACTTC. It codes for CASSAGHIASYEQYF.

This chain connects TRBV12-3 or TRBV12-4 to TRBJ2-1; no clear D gene. V lost 2 bases and J 6 bases, leaving 8 bases between the germline ends. There are 13 residues in the CDR3. This CDR3 is CASSLSRLNEQFF. In DNA, the CDR3 is TGTGCCAGCAGTTTAAGCCGCCTCAATGAGCAGTTCTTC.

V is TRBV28 and J is TRBJ1-6, with 10 bases aligning to TRBD1. The germline CDR1 and CDR2 sequences are MDHEN and SYDVKM. Unmatched junction bases numbered 7, after V lost 6 bases and J lost 8 bases. The CDR3 consists of 15 residues. The CDR3 reads CASSPVGQGYSPLHF. CDR3 sequence (DNA): TGTGCCAGCAGCCCGGTGGGACAGGGGTATTCACCCCTCCACTTT. The variable domain in full, completed from reference TRBV28 and TRBJ1-6, reads DVKVTQSSRYLVKRTGEKVFLECVQDMDHENMFWYRQDPGLGLRLIYFSYDVKMKEKGDIPEGYSVSREKKERFSLILESASTNQTSMYLCASSPVGQGYSPLHFGNGTRLTVT.

The chain recombines TRBV29-1 with TRBJ2-2, with 12 positions matching TRBD1. V dropped 1 base and J dropped 5; count of bases not matched to a gene: 5. Germline CDR1 SQVTM, CDR2 ANQGSEA. This CDR3 comprises 16 residues. CDR3 coding DNA: TGCAGCGTTGAAGGGGGACAGGGGGCGAGGACCGGGGAGCTGTTTTTT. Protein product: CSVEGGQGARTGELFF.